One and the same sample provided the 14 T cell receptor beta chains below, sequenced in a study of T cell responses to AZD1222 COVID-19 vaccine. Repertoires were generated with immunoSEQ multiplex PCR, while TCRdb's copy carries only in-frame clones and drops some. The table lists about 86,000 clones, roughly 90% of them singletons. Specimen: peripheral blood, collected 28 days after the second AZD1222 dose. These receptors were collected from an adult who received the AZD1222 COVID-19 vaccine.

The rearrangement joins TRBV6-4 to TRBJ1-5; no clear D. V shed 4 bases and J shed 0 bases, with 7 bases lying between them. This CDR3 spans 14 amino acids. The V gene's germline CDR1 is MRHNA and CDR2 SNTAGT. The CDR3 DNA reads TGTGCCAGCAGTGTAGCCGCTAGCAATCAGCCCCAGCATTTT. Amino acids: CASSVAASNQPQHF.

This sequence joins TRBV15 and TRBJ1-2; 9 bases align to TRBD1. Trimming cost V 3 bases and J 6 bases; bases outside gene matches: 8. The CDR3 contains 15 residues. The germline V gene encodes CDR1 LNHNV and CDR2 YYDKDF (reference sequence). The CDR3 protein is CATSSVQGAWDGYTF. CDR3 nucleotides: TGTGCCACCAGCAGCGTACAGGGGGCTTGGGATGGCTACACCTTC.

The rearrangement uses TRBV5-4 and TRBJ1-6; D gene uncertain. CDR1 and CDR2 from the germline V gene are SGHNT and YYREEE (reference sequence). The CDR3 totals 16 residues. V was shortened by 1 base and J by 0 bases, with 8 bases between the two germline ends. This CDR3 is CASSLLGSSYNSPLHF. In DNA form, the CDR3 reads TGTGCCAGCAGCTTGCTCGGGAGCTCCTATAATTCACCCCTCCACTTT. Full variable domain (remainder filled in from reference TRBV5-4 and TRBJ1-6): ETGVTQSPTHLIKTRGQQVTLRCSSQSGHNTVSWYQQALGQGPQFIFQYYREEENGRGNFPPRFSGLQFPNYSSELNVNALELDDSALYLCASSLLGSSYNSPLHFGNGTRLTVT.

The chain joins TRBV5-1 to TRBJ1-1; 9 bases agree with TRBD1. CDR1 and CDR2 (germline): SGHRS, YFSETQ. V lost 6 bases, J lost 0 bases, and 3 bases stayed unmatched. The CDR3 runs to 14 residues. The CDR3 nucleotides read TGCGCCAGCACCCGGGACAGGGTGAACACTGAAGCTTTCTTT. Protein: CASTRDRVNTEAFF. The full variable domain, rest sourced from reference TRBV5-1 and TRBJ1-1, is KAGVTQTPRYLIKTRGQQVTLSCSPISGHRSVSWYQQTPGQGLQFLFEYFSETQRNKGNFPGRFSGRQFSNSRSEMNVSTLELGDSALYLCASTRDRVNTEAFFGQGTRLTVV.

The V call is TRBV12-1, the J call TRBJ2-1; TRBD2 is the table's D call and was not checked against the DNA. TRBV12-1 is assigned pseudogene status. The CDR3 has 16 residues. CDR3 region: CASGYGGNQTDNEQFF. The CDR3 nucleotides are TGTGCCAGTGGTTACGGCGGAAATCAAACCGACAATGAGCAGTTCTTC.

V and J are TRBV10-3 and TRBJ1-1, with D possibly matching TRBD1 (5 bases). Trimming cost V 10 bases and J 5 bases, with 23 bases left between them. The CDR3 consists of 15 residues. From germline, CDR1 is ENHRY and CDR2 SYGVKD. The CDR3 loop reads CATAPVRGERTEAFF. As DNA, the CDR3 is TGTGCCACAGCCCCGGTTCGGGGGGAAAGAACTGAAGCTTTCTTT.

This clone was picked up one time. This rearrangement joins TRBV7-9 to TRBJ1-4; 9 positions match TRBD1. Per the germline V gene, CDR1 is SEHNR and CDR2 is FQNEAQ (reference sequence). J lost 7 bases, V lost 5 bases, and 14 bases had no gene match. CDR3 size: 17 residues. CDR3 residues: CASSPTGTGFVGEKLFF. The CDR3 nucleotides are TGTGCCAGCAGCCCTACCGGGACAGGGTTCGTTGGTGAAAAACTGTTTTTT.

V is TRBV24-1 and J is TRBJ2-5; no clear D. Germline CDR1 and CDR2: KGHDR and SFDVKD. CDR3 length: 14 residues. The V end lost 5 bases, the J end lost 4 bases, and 13 bases lay between the germline ends. CDR3 DNA: TGTGCCACCAGTGCGGCTAGTAGAAGAGAGACCCAGTACTTC. It yields the protein CATSAASRRETQYF.

As regards this clone: A read error may produce the germline difference seen at one junction end. V usage is TRBV11-3 and J usage is TRBJ1-3; TRBD1 is a possible D gene (5 bases). There are 14 residues in the CDR3. Germline lookup yields CDR1 SGHNT and CDR2 YENEEA. The CDR3 protein is CASTLEQASNTIYF. The DNA for the CDR3 is TGTGCCAGCACCTTAGAACAGGCCTCGAACACCATATATTTT.

The chain carries TRBV3-1 (or the pseudogene TRBV3-2) and TRBJ2-6; D unclear. Trimming cost V 1 base and J 0 bases, with 4 bases left between them. The germline CDR1 and CDR2 sequences are LGHDT and YNNKEL (reference sequence). This CDR3 region has 15 residues. In DNA form, the CDR3 reads TGTGCCAGCAGCCAAGGGGTCTCTGGGGCCAACGTCCTGACTTTC. It yields the protein CASSQGVSGANVLTF.

This chain joins TRBV18 and TRBJ2-7; TRBD1 aligns across 12 bases. The CDR3 sequence is 15 residues long. The V and J ends lost 3 bases and 4 bases, in that order; junction bases with no gene match: 4. Per germline, CDR1 KGHSH and CDR2 LQKENI. The CDR3 nucleotides are TGTGCCAGCTCACCGGGACAGGGGGCGGAGTACGAGCAGTACTTC. Its protein product is CASSPGQGAEYEQYF.

The genes are TRBV10-1 and TRBJ2-3; no reliable D call. The germline V and J ends were trimmed by 2 bases and 0 bases, with 9 bases remaining between them. The V gene's germline CDR1 is WNHNN and CDR2 SYGVQD (reference sequence). There are 15 residues in the CDR3. CDR3: CASSERAGSTDTQYF. The CDR3 DNA sequence: TGCGCCAGCAGTGAGAGGGCTGGAAGCACAGATACGCAGTATTTT.

The V call is TRBV3-1 (or the pseudogene TRBV3-2), the J call TRBJ2-3; 12 bases match TRBD1. V was pared by 4 bases and J by 3 bases, with 2 bases of the junction left unmatched. CDR1 and CDR2 (germline): LGHDT, YNNKEL (reference sequence). CDR3 length: 15 amino acids. CDR3 in amino acids: CASSPGQGATDTQYF. The CDR3 DNA is TGTGCCAGCAGCCCGGGACAGGGGGCAACAGATACGCAGTATTTT.

V and J are TRBV6-5 and TRBJ1-2, with a tentative D call TRBD1 (6 bases). CDR3 size: 13 residues. The germline V and J ends were trimmed by 0 bases and 8 bases, with 10 bases remaining between them. The germline gives CDR1 MNHEY, CDR2 SVGAGI. In DNA, the CDR3 is TGTGCCAGCAGTTACTCTCAGGGGACGGGCTACACCTTC. This codes for CASSYSQGTGYTF.